A single T cell receptor (beta chain) is shown here with its context. What it recognizes is unknown. These data are taken from a study of human T cells and chemical hapten exposure. Study conclusions and caveats: Compared with pre-sensitization or healthy control sets, expanded TCRs clustered more.

Individual cDNA molecules received unique molecular identifiers in the library. TCRdb passed the RACE reads through MiXCR, listing each CDR3 protein once. The sample has around 100,000 distinct CDR3 sequences; 10% to 14% are singletons. As to time point: pre-sensitization, week 0. Noted treatment: therapeutic diphenylcyclopropenone sensitization with weekly scalp DPC. This TCR was sampled from a woman aged 55-69 years with alopecia areata. Some clones in this sample may be carry-over from other donors' samples. Sequencing used whole blood, obtained in connection with sensitization to the hapten diphenylcyclopropenone (DPC).

CDR3 nucleotide sequence: TGTGCCAGCAGCTCCCAGGGTTGGGGAGCTTTCTTT. Translated, it gives CASSSQGWGAFF. The chain links TRBV7-8 to TRBJ1-1; possibly TRBD1 for D (5 bases). Germline V lookup: CDR1 SGHVS, CDR2 FQNEAQ. This CDR3 contains 12 residues. The V end was cut by 4 bases, the J end by 10 bases, with 13 bases between.